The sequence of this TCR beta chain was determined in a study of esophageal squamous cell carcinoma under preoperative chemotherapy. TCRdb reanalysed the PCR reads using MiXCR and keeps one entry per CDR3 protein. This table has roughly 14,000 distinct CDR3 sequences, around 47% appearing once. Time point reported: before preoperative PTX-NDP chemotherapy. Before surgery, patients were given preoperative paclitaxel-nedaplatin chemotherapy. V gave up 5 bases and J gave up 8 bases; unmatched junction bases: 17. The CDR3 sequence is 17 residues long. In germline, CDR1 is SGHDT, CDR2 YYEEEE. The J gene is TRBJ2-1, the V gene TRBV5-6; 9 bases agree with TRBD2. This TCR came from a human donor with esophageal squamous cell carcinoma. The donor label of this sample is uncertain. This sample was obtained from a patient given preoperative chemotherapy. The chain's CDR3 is CASRGVSGLAGSHEQFF. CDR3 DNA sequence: TGTGCCAGCAGGGGGGTGTCGGGGCTAGCGGGAAGCCATGAGCAGTTCTTC.